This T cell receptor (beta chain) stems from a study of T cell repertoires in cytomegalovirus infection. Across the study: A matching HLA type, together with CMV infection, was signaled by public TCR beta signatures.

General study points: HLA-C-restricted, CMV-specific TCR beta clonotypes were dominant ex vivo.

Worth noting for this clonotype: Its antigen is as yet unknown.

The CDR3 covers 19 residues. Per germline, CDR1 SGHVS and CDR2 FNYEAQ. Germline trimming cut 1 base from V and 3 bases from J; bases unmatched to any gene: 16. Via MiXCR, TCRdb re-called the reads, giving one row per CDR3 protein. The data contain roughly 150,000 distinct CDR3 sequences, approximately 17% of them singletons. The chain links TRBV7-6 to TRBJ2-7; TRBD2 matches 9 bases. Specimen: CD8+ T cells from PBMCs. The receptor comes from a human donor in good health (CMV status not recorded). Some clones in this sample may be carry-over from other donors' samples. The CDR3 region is CASSLERQGWLAGNYEQYF. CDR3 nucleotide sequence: TGTGCCAGCAGCTTAGAAAGGCAGGGGTGGCTAGCGGGAAACTACGAGCAGTACTTC.